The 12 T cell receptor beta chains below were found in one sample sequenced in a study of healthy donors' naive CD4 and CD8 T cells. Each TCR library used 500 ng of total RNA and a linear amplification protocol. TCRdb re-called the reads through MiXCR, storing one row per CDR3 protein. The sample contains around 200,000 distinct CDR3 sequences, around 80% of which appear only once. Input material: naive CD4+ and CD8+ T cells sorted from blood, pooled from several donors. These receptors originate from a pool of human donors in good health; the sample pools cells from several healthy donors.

CDR3 loop: CAWSTRLYRGRGGSTEAFF. The CDR3 DNA follows: TGTGCCTGGAGTACCCGGTTGTACAGGGGGCGCGGGGGGAGCACTGAAGCTTTCTTT. This sequence joins TRBV30 and TRBJ1-1, with TRBD1 matching over 9 bases. The CDR3 runs to 19 residues. V shed 2 bases and J 4 bases; nucleotides not matched to a gene: 20. The germline gives CDR1 GTSNPN, CDR2 SVGIG (reference sequence). The full variable domain, its missing parts supplied by reference TRBV30 and TRBJ1-1, is SQTIHQWPATLVQPVGSPLSLECTVEGTSNPNLYWYRQAAGRGLQLLFYSVGIGQISSEVPQNLSASRPQDRQFILSSKKLLLSDSGFYLCAWSTRLYRGRGGSTEAFFGQGTRLTVV.

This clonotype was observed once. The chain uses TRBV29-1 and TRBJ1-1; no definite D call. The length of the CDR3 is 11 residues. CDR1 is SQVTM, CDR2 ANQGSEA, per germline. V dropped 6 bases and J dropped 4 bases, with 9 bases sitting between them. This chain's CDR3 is CSVLSSTEAFF. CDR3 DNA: TGCAGCGTCCTCAGTAGCACTGAAGCTTTCTTT.

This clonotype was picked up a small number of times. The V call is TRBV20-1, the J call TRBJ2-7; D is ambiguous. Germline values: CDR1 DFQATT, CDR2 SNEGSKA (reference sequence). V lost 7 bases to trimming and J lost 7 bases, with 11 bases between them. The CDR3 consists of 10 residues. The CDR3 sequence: CSVRAEEQYF. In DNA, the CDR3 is TGCAGTGTCCGGGCCGAGGAGCAGTACTTC.

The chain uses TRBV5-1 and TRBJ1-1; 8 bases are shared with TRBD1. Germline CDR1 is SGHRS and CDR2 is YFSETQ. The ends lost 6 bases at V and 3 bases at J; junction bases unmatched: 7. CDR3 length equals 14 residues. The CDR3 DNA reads TGCGCCAGCACCCCAGGGGGCGGGGACACTGAAGCTTTCTTT. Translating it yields CASTPGGGDTEAFF. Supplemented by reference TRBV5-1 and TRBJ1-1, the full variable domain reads KAGVTQTPRYLIKTRGQQVTLSCSPISGHRSVSWYQQTPGQGLQFLFEYFSETQRNKGNFPGRFSGRQFSNSRSEMNVSTLELGDSALYLCASTPGGGDTEAFFGQGTRLTVV.

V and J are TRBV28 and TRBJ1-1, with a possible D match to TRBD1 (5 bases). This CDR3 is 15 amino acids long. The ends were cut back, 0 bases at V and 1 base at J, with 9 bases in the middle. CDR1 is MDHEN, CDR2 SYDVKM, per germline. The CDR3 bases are TGTGCCAGCAGTTTATGGGGACGGGGGAACACTGAAGCTTTCTTT. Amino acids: CASSLWGRGNTEAFF.

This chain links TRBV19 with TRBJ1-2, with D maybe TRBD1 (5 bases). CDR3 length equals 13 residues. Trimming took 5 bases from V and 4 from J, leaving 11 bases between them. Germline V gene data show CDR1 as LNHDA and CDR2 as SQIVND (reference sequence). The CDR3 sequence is CASSEGPSYGYTF. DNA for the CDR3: TGTGCCAGTAGTGAGGGACCTTCCTATGGCTACACCTTC.

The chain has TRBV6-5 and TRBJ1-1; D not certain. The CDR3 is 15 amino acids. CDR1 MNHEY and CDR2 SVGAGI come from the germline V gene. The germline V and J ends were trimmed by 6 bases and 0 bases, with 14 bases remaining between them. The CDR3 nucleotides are TGTGCCAGCAGGTCCTCAGGTGATATGAACACTGAAGCTTTCTTT. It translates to CASRSSGDMNTEAFF.

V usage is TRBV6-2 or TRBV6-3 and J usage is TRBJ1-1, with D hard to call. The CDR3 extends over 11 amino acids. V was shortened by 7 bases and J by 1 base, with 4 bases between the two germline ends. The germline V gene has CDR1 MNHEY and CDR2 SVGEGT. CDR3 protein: CASTENTEAFF. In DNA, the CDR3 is TGTGCCAGCACAGAGAACACTGAAGCTTTCTTT.

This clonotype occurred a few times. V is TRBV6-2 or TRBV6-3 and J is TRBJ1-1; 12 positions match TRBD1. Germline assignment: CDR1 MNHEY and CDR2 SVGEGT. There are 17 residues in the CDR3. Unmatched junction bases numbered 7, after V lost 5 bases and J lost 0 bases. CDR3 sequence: CASSPRDRGLMNTEAFF. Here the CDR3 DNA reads TGTGCCAGCAGTCCGAGGGACAGGGGGCTCATGAACACTGAAGCTTTCTTT.

CDR3 in amino acids: CSVEDYYEQYF. Written as DNA, the CDR3 is TGCAGCGTTGAAGACTACTACGAGCAGTACTTC. This chain joins TRBV29-1 and TRBJ2-7; D gene ambiguous. V lost 0 bases to trimming and J lost 3 bases, with 3 bases between them. The CDR3 is 11 residues long. CDR1 and CDR2 from the germline V gene are SQVTM and ANQGSEA.

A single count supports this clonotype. CDR3 residues: CSARASGSSDEQFF. The CDR3 bases are TGCAGTGCTAGAGCTAGCGGGAGTTCGGATGAGCAGTTCTTC. The rearrangement uses TRBV20-1 and TRBJ2-1; 10 bases line up with TRBD2. Germline CDR1 reads DFQATT; CDR2 reads SNEGSKA (reference sequence). V was pared by 1 base and J by 8 bases, with 5 bases of the junction left unmatched. The CDR3 consists of 14 residues.

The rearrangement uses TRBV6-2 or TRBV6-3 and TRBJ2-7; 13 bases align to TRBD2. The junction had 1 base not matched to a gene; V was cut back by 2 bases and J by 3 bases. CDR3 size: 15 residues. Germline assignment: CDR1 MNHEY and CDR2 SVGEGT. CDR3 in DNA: TGTGCCAGCAGTTACGGGACTAGCGGGGACTACGAGCAGTACTTC. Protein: CASSYGTSGDYEQYF.